The sequence of this T cell receptor (beta chain) was determined in a study of graft-versus-host responses after intestinal transplantation. A remark on this clone: Its antigen remains unknown.

There are 16 residues in the CDR3. V lost 0 bases and J 3 bases, leaving 12 bases between the germline ends. Germline V gene lookup returns CDR1 LGHNA and CDR2 YNFKEQ. TCRdb's table, derived via immunoSEQ multiplex PCR, lists solely in-frame clones and lacks some. The sample holds about 110,000 clones; about 93% are singletons and the top ten take roughly 0.5%. Study-wide points: When patients had graft-donor T cell macrochimerism, their allografts held high graft-versus-host to host-versus-graft clonal ratios.

This receptor was obtained from a human donor who received an intestinal transplant. The V gene is TRBV4-2, the J gene TRBJ1-5; unclear D gene. This material consisted of unstimulated CD8+ T cells sorted from spleen or lymph node cells, taken before intestinal transplant. The CDR3 DNA follows: TGTGCCAGCAGCCAAGACCAGCAGGCTTTCAATCAGCCCCAGCATTTT. Its protein is CASSQDQQAFNQPQHF.